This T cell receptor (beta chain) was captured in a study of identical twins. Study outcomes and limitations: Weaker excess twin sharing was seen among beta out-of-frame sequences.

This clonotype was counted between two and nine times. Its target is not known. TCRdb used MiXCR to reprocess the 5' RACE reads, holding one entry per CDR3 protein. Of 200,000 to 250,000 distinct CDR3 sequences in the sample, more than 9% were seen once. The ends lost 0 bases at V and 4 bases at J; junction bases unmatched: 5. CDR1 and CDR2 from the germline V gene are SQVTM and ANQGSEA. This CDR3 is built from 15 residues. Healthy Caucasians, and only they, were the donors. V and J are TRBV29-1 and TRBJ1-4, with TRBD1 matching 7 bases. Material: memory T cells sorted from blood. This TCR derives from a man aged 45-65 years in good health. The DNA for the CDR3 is TGCAGCGTTGAAGAGAAGGACAGGATTAATGAAAAACTGTTTTTT. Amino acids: CSVEEKDRINEKLFF. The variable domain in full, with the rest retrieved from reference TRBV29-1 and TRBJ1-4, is SAVISQKPSRDICQRGTSLTIQCQVDSQVTMMFWYRQQPGQSLTLIATANQGSEATYESGFVIDKFPISRPNLTFSTLTVSNMSPEDSSIYLCSVEEKDRINEKLFFGSGTQLSVL.